This note documents a single TCR beta chain sequence. The antigen is unknown. The graft donor-derived T-allo10 cells reportedly recognize host alloantigens, are anergic, and suppress alloantigen-specifically. The sample originates from a study of type 1 regulatory T cells. Overall study: This in vitro CD4 product, T-allo10, is enriched for Tr1 cells and alloantigen-specific.

From germline, CDR1 is SGHRS and CDR2 YFSETQ. CDR3 length: 16 residues. Trimming cost V 0 bases and J 0 bases; bases outside gene matches: 3. A single record per CDR3 protein comes from TCRdb applying MiXCR to the reads. This table holds 60,000 to 80,000 distinct CDR3 sequences, about 62% found once. This rearrangement joins TRBV5-1 to TRBJ2-1; 7 nucleotides agree with TRBD2. The sequenced material came from cultured T cells, either the whole culture or a sorted T cell fraction (not recorded which). As to subset: Tr1-enriched cell product generated in vitro against host alloantigens. The TCR was taken from a human donor in good health. CDR3: CASSLGSGFSYNEQFF. The CDR3 coding sequence is TGCGCCAGCAGCTTGGGTAGCGGGTTCTCCTACAATGAGCAGTTCTTC.